This note documents a single T cell receptor (beta chain) sequence. While infection was still active, Seattle patients were enrolled and then followed longitudinally. The source of the sample is a study of blood T cell repertoires in COVID-19. Study overall: Researchers got acute and convalescent COVID-19 samples from the United States, Italy and Spain.

Trimming took 3 bases from V and 1 from J; bases not matched to a gene: 4. CDR3 length equals 16 residues. Germline values: CDR1 MNHNS, CDR2 SASEGT. Per the original methods: Amplification of reference gene primers provided the estimated nucleated cell counts. Sequenced by immunoSEQ multiplex PCR; TCRdb stores in-frame clones only, minus some. From that table come the V and J calls and clone size; the DNA was used to work out D and trimming. The sample includes fewer than 300,000 clones, 85% to 90% of them seen just once. The sequence came from a man aged 45-60 years with COVID-19, enrolled during active disease. Sample: peripheral blood. The chain uses TRBV6-1 and TRBJ2-3; TRBD2 matches 10 bases. The CDR3 is CASSDLAGVGTDTQYF. The CDR3 bases are TGTGCCAGCAGTGACCTAGCGGGGGTGGGCACAGATACGCAGTATTTT.